The text below deals with one TCR beta chain. Its antigen is not identified. V dropped 10 bases and J dropped 0 bases, with 7 bases sitting between them. The CDR3 covers 12 residues. Germline V gene data show CDR1 as MNHNS and CDR2 as SASEGT. This entry comes from a study of STAT5B mutations in CD4+ large granular lymphocyte leukemia. General study results and limits: Patient CD4-sorted repertoires looked more clonal than healthy CD4+ repertoires, even without putative leukemic clones.

TCRdb keeps only in-frame clones here, not all; method: immunoSEQ multiplex PCR. This table holds around 26,000 clones, 74% found once. V gene TRBV6-1 combines with J gene TRBJ1-5, with no clear D. This receptor was obtained from a human donor in good health. The specimen sequenced was CD4+ T cells from blood buffy coats. The CDR3 nucleotides read TGTGCCATCGAAAATAGCAATCAGCCCCAGCATTTT. Translating it yields CAIENSNQPQHF.